This TCR beta chain was recovered during a study of cytomegalovirus exposure and HLA in healthy donors. With 60 Vbeta and 13 Jbeta primers, the PCR was carried out. TCRdb keeps only in-frame clones here, not all; method: immunoSEQ multiplex PCR. The top ten hold 1.5% to 2% of the sample, which has 150,000 to 200,000 clones, more than 75% seen once. In germline, CDR1 is SGHTA, CDR2 FQGNSA. The CDR3 has 15 amino acids. V was clipped by 4 bases and J by 7 bases; unmatched bases: 5. This receptor was taken from a young woman in good health and CMV-seronegative. The V and J genes are TRBV7-2 and TRBJ2-3; 13 bases align to TRBD2. Specimen: PBMCs. The CDR3 DNA is TGTGCCAGCAGCTCATGGACTAGCGGGGGAAATACGCAGTATTTT. It codes for CASSSWTSGGNTQYF.